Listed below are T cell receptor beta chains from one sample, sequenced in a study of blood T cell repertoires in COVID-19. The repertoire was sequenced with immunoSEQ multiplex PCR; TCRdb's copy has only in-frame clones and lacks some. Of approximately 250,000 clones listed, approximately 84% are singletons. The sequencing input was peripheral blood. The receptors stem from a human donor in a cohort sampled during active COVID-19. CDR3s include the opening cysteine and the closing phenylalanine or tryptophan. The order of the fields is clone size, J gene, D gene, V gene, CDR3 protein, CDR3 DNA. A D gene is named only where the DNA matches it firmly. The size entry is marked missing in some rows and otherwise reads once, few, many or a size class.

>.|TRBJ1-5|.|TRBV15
CATSRESRVQPQHF
TGTGCCACCAGCAGAGAATCCAGGGTACAGCCCCAGCATTTT
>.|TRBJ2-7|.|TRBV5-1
CASSLDNYEQYF
TGCGCCAGCAGCTTGGACAACTACGAGCAGTACTTC
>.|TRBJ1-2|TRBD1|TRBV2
CASTSSDRGGDGYTF
TGTGCCAGCACCTCCTCCGACAGGGGTGGTGATGGCTACACCTTC
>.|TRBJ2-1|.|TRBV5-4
CASNPGLDNEQFF
TGTGCCAGCAATCCAGGGTTGGACAATGAGCAGTTCTTC
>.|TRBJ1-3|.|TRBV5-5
CASSPSQGASGNTIYF
TGTGCCAGCAGCCCCTCACAGGGCGCCTCTGGAAACACCATATATTTT
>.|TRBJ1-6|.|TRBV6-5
CASSRTANSPLHF
TGTGCCAGCAGTAGAACAGCCAATTCACCCCTCCACTTT
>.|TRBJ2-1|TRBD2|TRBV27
CASRASGRAEGEQFF
TGTGCCAGCAGAGCCAGCGGGAGGGCCGAGGGTGAGCAGTTCTTC
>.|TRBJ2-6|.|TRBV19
CASTGTSLAANVLTF
TGTGCCAGTACAGGGACATCTCTGGCGGCCAACGTCCTGACTTTC
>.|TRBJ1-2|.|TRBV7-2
CASSLDTGGGGYGYTF
TGTGCCAGCAGCTTAGATACCGGGGGCGGGGGCTATGGCTACACCTTC
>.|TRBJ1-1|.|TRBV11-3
CASSPGGARNTEAFF
TGTGCCAGCAGCCCCGGGGGGGCGAGGAACACTGAAGCTTTCTTT
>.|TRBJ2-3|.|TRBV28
CASSLLRGSGDTDTQYF
TGTGCCAGCAGTTTGCTCAGGGGCAGCGGGGACACAGATACGCAGTATTTT
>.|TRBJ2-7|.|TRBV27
CASSLGRAGPKEQYF
TGTGCCAGCAGTTTGGGGCGAGCGGGCCCAAAGGAGCAGTACTTC
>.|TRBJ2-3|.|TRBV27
CASSFTNTDTQYF
TGTGCCAGCAGTTTTACTAACACAGATACGCAGTATTTT
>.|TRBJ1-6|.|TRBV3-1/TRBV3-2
CASSQRPALLSPLHF
TGTGCCAGCAGCCAGAGGCCGGCCTTACTTTCACCCCTCCACTTT
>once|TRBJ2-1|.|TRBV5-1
CASSLGGRDNEQFF
TGCGCCAGCAGCTTGGGAGGCAGGGACAATGAGCAGTTCTTC
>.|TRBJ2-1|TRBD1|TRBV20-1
CSASEFLGQGSGNEQFF
TGCAGTGCTAGTGAATTCCTCGGACAGGGGTCAGGCAATGAGCAGTTCTTC
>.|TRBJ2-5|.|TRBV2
CASSVGMVVETQYF
TGTGCCAGCAGTGTTGGCATGGTGGTGGAGACCCAGTACTTC
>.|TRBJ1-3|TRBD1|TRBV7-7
CASSPGQGFGNTIYF
TGTGCTAGCAGCCCGGGACAGGGGTTCGGAAACACCATATATTTT
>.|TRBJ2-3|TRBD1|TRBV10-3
CAISQTTGTGLTDTQYF
TGTGCCATCAGCCAGACAACCGGGACAGGGTTAACAGATACGCAGTATTTT
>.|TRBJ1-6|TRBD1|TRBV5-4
CASSSPGTDNSPLHF
TGTGCCAGCAGCTCGCCGGGGACAGATAATTCACCCCTCCACTTT